These 19 T cell receptor beta chains came from one sample sequenced in a study of a mutant IDH1 vaccine in newly diagnosed glioma. Time point here: week 5, during vaccination. Doses consisted of 300 ug of mutant IDH1 20-mer peptide each, paired with topical imiquimod. Antigen specificity for these receptors is unknown. Clones were read by immunoSEQ multiplex PCR, and TCRdb kept only the in-frame ones, dropping some. The data show around 36,000 clones, 80% to 95% seen once. The specimen comprised PBMCs, sampled from a glioma patient whose treatment included an IDH1 peptide vaccine. The source of these receptors is a middle-aged man with glioma.

The V call is TRBV28, the J call TRBJ1-2, with 8 bases fitting TRBD1. The J segment lost 2 bases and the V segment lost 4 bases, leaving 6 bases of the junction unmatched. CDR3 length equals 15 residues. Germline V lookup: CDR1 MDHEN, CDR2 SYDVKM. This CDR3 reads CASSYPGQANYGYTF. CDR3 nucleotide sequence: TGTGCCAGCAGTTATCCGGGACAGGCCAACTATGGCTACACCTTC.

V is TRBV4-2 and J is TRBJ2-7, with TRBD2 matching 8 bases. The germline V gene has CDR1 LGHNA and CDR2 YNFKEQ. The V segment lost 4 bases and the J segment 1 base; nucleotides outside the gene matches: 6. The CDR3 is 15 amino acids. The CDR3 bases are TGTGCCAGCAGCCCCGGGGGGGGTGCTTCCTACGAGCAGTACTTC. Protein: CASSPGGGASYEQYF.

This chain links TRBV13 with TRBJ2-7; 13 bases align to TRBD2. V dropped 5 bases and J dropped 6; count of bases not matched to a gene: 22. Germline assignment: CDR1 PRHDT and CDR2 FYEKMQ (reference sequence). CDR3 size: 20 residues. Here the CDR3 reads CASSLRGWGLAGPKGGEQYF. As DNA, the CDR3 is TGTGCCAGCAGCCTCAGGGGGTGGGGACTAGCGGGACCTAAGGGGGGCGAGCAGTACTTC. The variable domain in full, with the rest retrieved from reference TRBV13 and TRBJ2-7, is AAGVIQSPRHLIKEKRETATLKCYPIPRHDTVYWYQQGPGQDPQFLISFYEKMQSDKGSIPDRFSAQQFSDYHSELNMSSLELGDSALYFCASSLRGWGLAGPKGGEQYFGPGTRLTVT.

This clone has a single count. The rearrangement links TRBV9 to TRBJ2-1, with TRBD2 as a possible D gene (7 bases). Germline-derived CDR1 and CDR2 are SGDLS and YYNGEE. The V gene lost 4 bases and the J gene lost 2 bases, with 16 bases spanning the gap. This CDR3 spans 16 amino acids. This CDR3 is CASSPGGAGTYNEQFF. In DNA, the CDR3 is TGTGCCAGCAGCCCTGGGGGGGCGGGGACCTACAATGAGCAGTTCTTC.

V and J are TRBV7-9 and TRBJ1-4, with 11 positions matching TRBD1. CDR1 and CDR2 (germline): SEHNR, FQNEAQ (reference sequence). The junction had 7 bases not matched to a gene; V was cut back by 2 bases and J by 8 bases. The CDR3 has 16 residues. CDR3 bases: TGTGCCAGCAGCTTAAGCGGACAGGGGGCAGGAGAAAAACTGTTTTTT. Translated: CASSLSGQGAGEKLFF. Full variable domain (missing parts from reference TRBV7-9 and TRBJ1-4): DTGVSQNPRHKITKRGQNVTFRCDPISEHNRLYWYRQTLGQGPEFLTYFQNEAQLEKSRLLSDRFSAERPKGSFSTLEIQRTEQGDSAMYLCASSLSGQGAGEKLFFGSGTQLSVL.

This clone was observed once. The chain joins TRBV5-1 to TRBJ2-3, with 10 bases fitting TRBD2. The J segment lost 5 bases and the V segment lost 2 bases, leaving 14 bases of the junction unmatched. This CDR3 has 18 amino acids. CDR1 is SGHRS, CDR2 YFSETQ, per germline. In DNA, the CDR3 is TGCGCCAGCAGCTTAGTGAGGTCCAGCGGGGGGGCGGTAGATACGCAGTATTTT. It translates to CASSLVRSSGGAVDTQYF. Drawing the rest from reference TRBV5-1 and TRBJ2-3, the complete variable domain is KAGVTQTPRYLIKTRGQQVTLSCSPISGHRSVSWYQQTPGQGLQFLFEYFSETQRNKGNFPGRFSGRQFSNSRSEMNVSTLELGDSALYLCASSLVRSSGGAVDTQYFGPGTRLTVL.

V gene TRBV5-6 combines with J gene TRBJ1-1, with D maybe TRBD1 (5 bases). V lost 4 bases and J lost 10, with 17 bases in between. Germline assignment: CDR1 SGHDT and CDR2 YYEEEE. This CDR3 has 13 amino acids. The CDR3 DNA sequence: TGTGCCAGCAGCCTCCGGGACGATGGAGGAGCTTTCTTT. This encodes CASSLRDDGGAFF.

This chain links TRBV12-1 with TRBJ2-1; no DNA check was done on the table's D call, TRBD2. TRBV12-1 is annotated as a pseudogene. The CDR3 length is 17 residues. The CDR3 nucleotides read TGTGCCAGCAGCATAGGGACTAGCGGTCTGCCCTACAATGAGCAGTTCTTC. Translation gives CASSIGTSGLPYNEQFF.

The V gene is TRBV20-1, the J gene TRBJ1-1, with D unclear. Germline V gene lookup returns CDR1 DFQATT and CDR2 SNEGSKA (reference sequence). The CDR3 loop spans 10 amino acids. The DNA for the CDR3 is TGCAGGTCATCGAACACTGAAGCTTTCTTT. Its protein is CRSSNTEAFF.

The chain joins TRBV21-1 to TRBJ1-6; the DNA was not compared with TRBD1, the D call given in the table. TRBV21-1 has pseudogene status. The CDR3 consists of 16 residues. The DNA for the CDR3 is TGTGCCAGCAGCCAAGTCAGGGTTAGGGATAATTCACCCCTCCACTTT. Translated: CASSQVRVRDNSPLHF.

In this sample, this clone turned up once. The chain links TRBV5-8 to TRBJ2-5; 8 positions agree with TRBD2. The V gene end was trimmed by 1 base and the J gene end by 5 bases; junction bases not matched to a gene: 7. There are 15 residues in the CDR3. Germline values: CDR1 SGHTS, CDR2 YDEGEE. The CDR3 protein is CASSLNGLASETQYF. CDR3 coding DNA: TGTGCCAGCAGCTTGAACGGACTAGCCTCTGAGACCCAGTACTTC.

Details on this clone: The junction does not match germline at one end; this may be a read error. This chain connects TRBV23-1 to TRBJ2-7; TRBD1 aligns across 8 bases. TRBV23-1 is treated as an ORF (open reading frame) with a function not yet certain. The CDR3 length is 12 residues. The DNA of the CDR3 is TGCGCCAGCAGTCAATCCGTCCGGGACAGGATCTTC. As protein: CASSQSVRDRIF.

This clone was observed once. This sequence joins TRBV27 and TRBJ1-1; 10 bases fit TRBD1. Germline-derived CDR1 and CDR2 are MNHEY and SMNVEV (reference sequence). The CDR3 extends over 14 amino acids. Unmatched junction bases numbered 5, after V lost 5 bases and J lost 5 bases. The chain's CDR3 is CASSLGQGETEAFF. The CDR3 region has the DNA TGTGCCAGCAGTCTCGGACAGGGGGAAACTGAAGCTTTCTTT.

The chain joins TRBV2 to TRBJ1-5, with 8 nucleotides matching TRBD1. CDR1 SNHLY and CDR2 FYNNEI come from the germline V gene. The CDR3 totals 17 residues. V dropped 9 bases and J dropped 2; count of bases not matched to a gene: 15. The CDR3 is CASARTGYNSGNQPQHF. CDR3 coding DNA: TGTGCCAGTGCAAGGACAGGGTACAACTCTGGCAATCAGCCCCAGCATTTT.

The chain couples TRBV5-1 to TRBJ2-7; 11 bases are a match to TRBD1. CDR1 and CDR2 (germline): SGHRS, YFSETQ. Trimming at V came to 0 bases and at J to 7 bases, leaving 15 bases not matched to a gene. The CDR3 extends over 18 amino acids. CDR3 sequence (DNA): TGCGCCAGCAGCTTGGAAGTCGGTGTCGGACAGGGGGCGCTTGAGCAGTACTTC. It is translated as CASSLEVGVGQGALEQYF.

This rearrangement joins TRBV14 to TRBJ2-7; TRBD2 aligns across 7 bases. The trim removed 5 bases at V and 2 bases at J, leaving 6 bases unmatched. The CDR3 extends over 14 amino acids. Germline lookup yields CDR1 SGHDN and CDR2 FVKESK. CDR3 residues: CASSYEREAYEQYF. CDR3 DNA sequence: TGTGCCAGCAGCTATGAGCGGGAAGCCTACGAGCAGTACTTC. Supplemented by reference TRBV14 and TRBJ2-7, the full variable domain reads EAGVTQFPSHSVIEKGQTVTLRCDPISGHDNLYWYRRVMGKEIKFLLHFVKESKQDESGMPNNRFLAERTGGTYSTLKVQPAELEDSGVYFCASSYEREAYEQYFGPGTRLTVT.

V and J are TRBV20-1 and TRBJ2-7; D is unclear. The CDR3 is 11 amino acids. Per germline, CDR1 DFQATT and CDR2 SNEGSKA (reference sequence). Trimming cost V 2 bases and J 2 bases, with 4 bases left between them. In DNA form, the CDR3 reads TGCAGTGCTAGACTAACCTACGAGCAGTACTTC. It translates to CSARLTYEQYF.

Here the CDR3 reads CASSPQGLSGANVLTF. CDR3 coding DNA: TGTGCCAGCTCACCCCAGGGTTTATCTGGGGCCAACGTCCTGACTTTC. The gene calls are TRBV18 and TRBJ2-6; TRBD1 is a possible D gene (5 bases). The CDR3 covers 16 residues. From germline, CDR1 is KGHSH and CDR2 LQKENI. The germline V and J ends were trimmed by 3 bases and 1 base, with 10 bases remaining between them.

The genes are TRBV30 and TRBJ2-5; D possibly corresponds to TRBD2 (6 bases). The CDR3 length is 14 residues. The V end was cut by 2 bases, the J end by 5 bases, with 15 bases between. Looked up from germline, CDR1 is GTSNPN and CDR2 is SVGIG (reference sequence). CDR3 DNA: TGTGCCTGGAGTACGAAGGGACGGGGGGAGACCCAGTACTTC. Protein product: CAWSTKGRGETQYF.